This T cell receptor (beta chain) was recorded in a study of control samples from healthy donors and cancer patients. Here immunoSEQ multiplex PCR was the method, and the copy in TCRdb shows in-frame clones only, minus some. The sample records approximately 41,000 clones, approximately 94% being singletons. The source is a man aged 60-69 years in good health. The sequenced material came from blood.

The CDR3 loop is CASSSSGTDYGTQYF. The DNA of the CDR3 is TGTGCCAGCAGTTCCTCCGGGACTGACTACGGTACGCAGTATTTT. This rearrangement joins TRBV28 to TRBJ2-3; D might be TRBD2 (6 bases). Per germline, CDR1 MDHEN and CDR2 SYDVKM. Trimming left V 4 bases short and J 8 bases short, with 19 bases between. This CDR3 has 15 amino acids.